Following are 6 T cell receptor beta chains from one sample sequenced in a study of T cell clonality in common variable immunodeficiency. Study-wide results and limits: Fewer deletions and N-nucleotide insertions were reportedly seen in common variable immunodeficiency TCR beta sequences.

TCRdb keeps only in-frame clones here, not all; method: immunoSEQ multiplex PCR. Reported are about 32,000 clones, none seen only once; the ten largest carry 5.4%. Their antigen targets remain unknown. Sample: peripheral blood mononuclear cells. Receptors originate from a human donor with common variable immunodeficiency.

In its sample, this clone was seen a few times. The read gets to within 3 residues of the CDR3 end, and the germline J gene fills in the rest. The J gene is TRBJ2-7, the V gene TRBV19; maybe TRBD2 (6 bases). Germline V CDR1 and CDR2: LNHDA, SQIVND (reference sequence). The V gene lost 3 bases and the J gene lost 5 bases, with 11 bases spanning the gap. This CDR3 is 13 amino acids long. CDR3 amino acids: CASSIWGEDEQYF. The CDR3 DNA, read in part, is TGTGCCAGTAGTATTTGGGGGGAGGACGAG.

A note on this clone: The read stops 3 residues short of the end of the CDR3; the missing end is completed from the germline J gene. The J gene is TRBJ2-3, the V gene TRBV19; TRBD2 matches at 14 bases. Germline V lookup: CDR1 LNHDA, CDR2 SQIVND (reference sequence). V lost 1 base and J lost 3; bases outside the gene matches: 6. This CDR3 has 18 amino acids. Incomplete CDR3 DNA: TGTGCCAGTAGTATAGGGGGCCGACTAGCGGGGGGGACAGATACG. Its protein product is CASSIGGRLAGGTDT. The CDR3, in full, reads CASSIGGRLAGGTDTQYF.

In its sample, this clone was seen a few times. With the read ending 3 residues before the CDR3 end, the germline J gene is used to fill in that end. The genes are TRBV18 and TRBJ1-2, with a possible D match to TRBD1 (5 bases). Between the trimmed V and J ends, which lost 0 bases and 4 bases, there was a span of 15 bases. Germline CDR1 and CDR2: KGHSH and LQKENI. This CDR3 is 16 amino acids long. The CDR3 protein is CASSPPSKGHVYGYTF. The sequenced CDR3 bases are TGTGCCAGCTCACCACCCTCCAAGGGGCATGTCTATGGC.

This clone has just a few counts. The read comes to an end 3 residues before the CDR3 does, leaving the germline J gene to fill in the end. V gene TRBV2 combines with J gene TRBJ2-5; 9 nucleotides line up with TRBD2. CDR3 length: 15 amino acids. Germline trimming cut 5 bases from V and 5 bases from J; bases unmatched to any gene: 9. Germline assignment: CDR1 SNHLY and CDR2 FYNNEI. Incomplete CDR3 DNA: TGTGCCAGCAGTCGTTCTAGCGGGGATGTGGAGACC. Translating it yields CASSRSSGDVET. The full CDR3 sequence reads CASSRSSGDVETQYF. Filled out from reference TRBV2 and TRBJ2-5, the complete variable domain reads EPEVTQTPSHQVTQMGQEVILRCVPISNHLYFYWYRQILGQKVEFLVSFYNNEISEKSEIFDDQFSVERPDGSNFTLKIRSTKLEDSAMYFCASSRSSGDVETQYFGPGTRLLVL.

On this clone: Sequencing ends 3 residues short of the CDR3 end; the germline J gene provides the rest. The gene calls are TRBV2 and TRBJ1-6, with D unclear. In germline, CDR1 is SNHLY, CDR2 FYNNEI. V was trimmed by 3 bases and J by 3 bases, leaving 15 bases between them. This CDR3 has 17 amino acids. CDR3 bases read: TGTGCCAGCAGTGAGGCGGGCAGGCATTACTATAATTCACCC. It yields the protein CASSEAGRHYYNSP. The full CDR3 protein is CASSEAGRHYYNSPLHF.

In regard to this clone: The read ends 3 residues early relative to the CDR3; the germline J gene fills the gap. The chain employs TRBV2 and TRBJ1-6; 11 bases are a match to TRBD1. Germline V lookup: CDR1 SNHLY, CDR2 FYNNEI. The ends lost 5 bases at V and 9 bases at J; junction bases unmatched: 6. The CDR3 runs to 15 residues. The chain's CDR3 is CASSPGTGGSSPLHF. CDR3 DNA (partial): TGTGCCAGCAGTCCCGGGACAGGGGGTTCTTCACCC.